The rows below give T cell receptor beta chains drawn from one sample of a study of cytomegalovirus exposure and HLA in healthy donors. Assay: immunoSEQ multiplex PCR; the TCRdb copy retains only in-frame clones and omits some. The profile shows about 170,000 clones, approximately 86% of them singletons. Sequencing input: PBMCs. The receptors here all came from a man between 18 and 29 years old in good health and CMV-seropositive. Each CDR3 is given without its conserved first and last residue.

cdr3_length: 13
v_call: TRBV7-3
j_call: TRBJ2-1
cdr3_aa: ASSLGTGGSYEQF

cdr3_length: 13
v_call: TRBV7-2
j_call: TRBJ1-3
cdr3_aa: ASSPAGGTGNTIY

cdr3_length: 11
v_call: TRBV2
j_call: TRBJ2-5
cdr3_aa: ASMGQIQETQY

cdr3_length: 14
v_call: TRBV6-6
j_call: TRBJ2-2
cdr3_aa: ASIPLAGALGGELF

cdr3_length: 12
v_call: TRBV27
j_call: TRBJ2-3
cdr3_aa: ASSAVEAQDTQY

cdr3_length: 12
v_call: TRBV18
j_call: TRBJ2-3
cdr3_aa: ASSVQTSTDTQY

cdr3_length: 17
v_call: TRBV4-1
j_call: TRBJ2-1
cdr3_aa: ASSQDWGWNRVGYNEQF

cdr3_length: 13
v_call: TRBV27
j_call: TRBJ2-1
cdr3_aa: ASSLPGQGYNEQF

cdr3_length: 12
v_call: TRBV4-1
j_call: TRBJ2-7
cdr3_aa: ASSQVSGTYEQY

cdr3_length: 14
v_call: TRBV19
j_call: TRBJ1-1
cdr3_aa: ASSTLGGAAYTEAF

cdr3_length: 12
v_call: TRBV4-3
j_call: TRBJ2-3
cdr3_aa: ASSQTSFTDTQY

cdr3_length: 12
v_call: TRBV29-1
j_call: TRBJ1-2
cdr3_aa: SVPTRGANYGYT

cdr3_length: 13
v_call: TRBV7-9
j_call: TRBJ1-3
cdr3_aa: ASSPPTVSGNTIY

cdr3_length: 8
v_call: TRBV6-1
j_call: TRBJ2-5
cdr3_aa: ASTAGTQY

cdr3_length: 13
v_call: TRBV4-3
j_call: TRBJ1-3
cdr3_aa: ASSQDGGPGNTIY

cdr3_length: 13
v_call: TRBV5-4
j_call: TRBJ1-2
cdr3_aa: ASSWGQGGDYGYT

cdr3_length: 12
v_call: TRBV30
j_call: TRBJ2-7
cdr3_aa: AWSGLAGPYEQY

cdr3_length: 10
v_call: TRBV29-1
j_call: TRBJ2-5
cdr3_aa: SVDRGQETQY

cdr3_length: 12
v_call: TRBV7-7
j_call: TRBJ1-1
cdr3_aa: ASSLRTGRTEAF

cdr3_length: 11
v_call: TRBV18
j_call: TRBJ2-3
cdr3_aa: ASSPRAGDTQY

cdr3_length: 13
v_call: TRBV7-8
j_call: TRBJ2-7
cdr3_aa: ASSTWTGPSYEQY

cdr3_length: 13
v_call: TRBV5-6
j_call: TRBJ1-1
cdr3_aa: ASSLGHVLDTEAF

cdr3_length: 13
v_call: TRBV7-9
j_call: TRBJ2-7
cdr3_aa: ASSSRGGQGYEQY

cdr3_length: 11
v_call: TRBV5-5
j_call: TRBJ1-2
cdr3_aa: ASSRENRVGYT

cdr3_length: 13
v_call: TRBV7-8
j_call: TRBJ2-2
cdr3_aa: ASSLRAGATGELF

cdr3_length: 12
v_call: TRBV6-6
j_call: TRBJ1-1
cdr3_aa: ASSYSGGGTEAF

cdr3_length: 13
v_call: TRBV7-9
j_call: TRBJ2-7
cdr3_aa: ASSLGDRAGYEQY

cdr3_length: 15
v_call: TRBV4-3
j_call: TRBJ2-1
cdr3_aa: ASSQDRERDSYNEQF

cdr3_length: 11
v_call: TRBV27
j_call: TRBJ2-7
cdr3_aa: ASRTPGGYEQY

cdr3_length: 13
v_call: TRBV19
j_call: TRBJ2-7
cdr3_aa: ASSEARLAVYEQY

cdr3_length: 11
v_call: TRBV28
j_call: TRBJ1-3
cdr3_aa: ASRLAYRDRIY

cdr3_length: 12
v_call: TRBV14
j_call: TRBJ1-1
cdr3_aa: ASSLRDTRREAF

cdr3_length: 14
v_call: TRBV21-1
j_call: TRBJ2-7
cdr3_aa: ASSPTDRANSYEQY

cdr3_length: 11
v_call: TRBV18
j_call: TRBJ1-1
cdr3_aa: ASSPTGYTEAF

cdr3_length: 12
v_call: TRBV5-6
j_call: TRBJ2-7
cdr3_aa: ASSTGLGRYEQY

cdr3_length: 12
v_call: TRBV6-5
j_call: TRBJ1-1
cdr3_aa: ASIQSGGLESAF

cdr3_length: 11
v_call: TRBV10-3
j_call: TRBJ2-7
cdr3_aa: AITVDGGYEQY

cdr3_length: 13
v_call: TRBV27
j_call: TRBJ1-2
cdr3_aa: ASSSQGAGERGYT

cdr3_length: 8
v_call: TRBV5-1
j_call: TRBJ2-5
cdr3_aa: ASGEETQY

cdr3_length: 11
v_call: TRBV2
j_call: TRBJ1-5
cdr3_aa: ASMGRGSQPQH

cdr3_length: 14
v_call: TRBV4-3
j_call: TRBJ1-5
cdr3_aa: ASSQDRGPWDQPQH

cdr3_length: 13
v_call: TRBV25-1
j_call: TRBJ2-1
cdr3_aa: ASSETGTTDNEQF

cdr3_length: 11
v_call: TRBV6-1
j_call: TRBJ1-6
cdr3_aa: ASKTGEGSPLH

cdr3_length: 10
v_call: TRBV7-2
j_call: TRBJ2-1
cdr3_aa: ASSLPGKQQF

cdr3_length: 14
v_call: TRBV9
j_call: TRBJ2-5
cdr3_aa: ASSVEGAGVRETQY

cdr3_length: 13
v_call: TRBV7-2
j_call: TRBJ1-4
cdr3_aa: ASSFTGLVSEKLF

cdr3_length: 14
v_call: TRBV9
j_call: TRBJ2-5
cdr3_aa: ASSFRTSGGAETQY

cdr3_length: 13
v_call: TRBV9
j_call: TRBJ1-6
cdr3_aa: ASSAQPGTGSPLH

cdr3_length: 14
v_call: TRBV13
j_call: TRBJ1-6
cdr3_aa: ASSLGQGNINSPLH

cdr3_length: 10
v_call: TRBV7-2
j_call: TRBJ1-2
cdr3_aa: ASGQTNYGYT

cdr3_length: 12
v_call: TRBV4-2
j_call: TRBJ2-1
cdr3_aa: ASSQGLAINEQF

cdr3_length: 10
v_call: TRBV5-4
j_call: TRBJ2-7
cdr3_aa: ASSLAPGEQY

cdr3_length: 12
v_call: TRBV12-5
j_call: TRBJ1-2
cdr3_aa: ASGWDRGNYGYT

cdr3_length: 11
v_call: TRBV9
j_call: TRBJ1-2
cdr3_aa: ASTLGGTGGYT

cdr3_length: 13
v_call: TRBV2
j_call: TRBJ1-2
cdr3_aa: ASSLTGLRNYGYT

cdr3_length: 13
v_call: TRBV5-1
j_call: TRBJ2-1
cdr3_aa: ASSLVREGWNEQF

cdr3_length: 14
v_call: TRBV6-5
j_call: TRBJ2-1
cdr3_aa: ASSYSSLAGYNEQF